This T cell receptor (beta chain) was obtained from a study of beta chain features in type 1 diabetes. Overall study findings and caveats: The study found moderately but significantly shorter TCRB CDR3s in all four CD4+ subsets of Type 1 diabetes patients.

Every bit of the isolated RNA underwent reverse transcription, so sequencing read expressed TCRB transcripts. Average reads for naive, central memory and regulatory T cell samples were several million. Libraries were prepared by immunoSEQ multiplex PCR; TCRdb keeps only in-frame clonotypes and omits some of them. Among over 650,000 clones, more than 12% were seen once, and the ten largest hold 0.035% to 0.045%. As to this clone: Antigen: not known.

Sequenced input: naive CD4+ T cells from blood. The TCR sequence derives from a man aged 18 to 29 with type 1 diabetes.

The CDR3 here is CASSFKREGAQYF. The CDR3 nucleotides read TGTGCCAGCAGCTTTAAGCGGGAGGGGGCCCAGTACTTC. This rearrangement joins TRBV7-2 to TRBJ2-5, with 10 bases matching TRBD2. The CDR3 has 13 amino acids. Germline V lookup: CDR1 SGHTA, CDR2 FQGNSA. With 3 bases clipped from V and 9 bases from J, the junction kept 4 bases outside the gene matches.